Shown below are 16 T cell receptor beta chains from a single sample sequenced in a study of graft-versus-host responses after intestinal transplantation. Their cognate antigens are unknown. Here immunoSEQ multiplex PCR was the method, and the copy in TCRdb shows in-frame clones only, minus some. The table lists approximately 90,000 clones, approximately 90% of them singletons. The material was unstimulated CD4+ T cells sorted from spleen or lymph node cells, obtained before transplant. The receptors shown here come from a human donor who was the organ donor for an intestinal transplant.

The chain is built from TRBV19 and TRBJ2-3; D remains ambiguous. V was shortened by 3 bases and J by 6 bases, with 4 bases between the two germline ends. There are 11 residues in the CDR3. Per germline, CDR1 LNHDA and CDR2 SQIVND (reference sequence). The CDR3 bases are TGTGCCAGTAGTATCCGGGATACGCAGTATTTT. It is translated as CASSIRDTQYF.

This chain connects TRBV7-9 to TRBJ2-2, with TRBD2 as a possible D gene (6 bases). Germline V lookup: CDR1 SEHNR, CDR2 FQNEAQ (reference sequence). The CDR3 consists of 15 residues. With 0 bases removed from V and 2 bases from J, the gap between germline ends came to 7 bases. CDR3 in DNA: TGTGCCAGCAGCTTAGCGGGGGGAAACACCGGGGAGCTGTTTTTT. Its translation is CASSLAGGNTGELFF.

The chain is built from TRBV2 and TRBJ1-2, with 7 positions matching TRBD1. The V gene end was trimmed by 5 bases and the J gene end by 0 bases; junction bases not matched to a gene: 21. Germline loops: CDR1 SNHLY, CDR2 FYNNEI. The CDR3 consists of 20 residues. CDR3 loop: CASSLDFKHRAGGANYGYTF. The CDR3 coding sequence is TGTGCCAGCAGTCTAGACTTTAAACACAGGGCAGGGGGAGCTAACTATGGCTACACCTTC.

This chain's CDR3 is CASSFVVGQGNYGYTF. The CDR3 DNA sequence: TGTGCCAGCAGCTTCGTGGTGGGACAGGGAAACTATGGCTACACCTTC. The rearrangement joins TRBV5-6 to TRBJ1-2, with TRBD1 matching 9 bases. Germline assignment: CDR1 SGHDT and CDR2 YYEEEE. There are 16 residues in the CDR3. After removal of 2 bases from V and 2 bases from J, the junction contained 7 bases not matched to a gene.

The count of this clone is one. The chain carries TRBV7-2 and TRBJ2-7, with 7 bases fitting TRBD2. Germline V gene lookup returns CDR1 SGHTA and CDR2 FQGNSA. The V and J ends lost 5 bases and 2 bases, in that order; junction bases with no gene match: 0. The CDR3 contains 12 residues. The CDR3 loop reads CASSRGAYEQYF. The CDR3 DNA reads TGTGCCAGCAGCCGGGGGGCCTACGAGCAGTACTTC.

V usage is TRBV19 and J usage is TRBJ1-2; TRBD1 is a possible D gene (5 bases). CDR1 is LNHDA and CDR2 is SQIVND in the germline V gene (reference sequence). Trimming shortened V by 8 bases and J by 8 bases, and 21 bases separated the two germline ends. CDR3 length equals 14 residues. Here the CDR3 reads CASRVAGLALGYTF. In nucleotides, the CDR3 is TGTGCCAGTCGTGTGGCGGGACTTGCGTTAGGCTACACCTTC.

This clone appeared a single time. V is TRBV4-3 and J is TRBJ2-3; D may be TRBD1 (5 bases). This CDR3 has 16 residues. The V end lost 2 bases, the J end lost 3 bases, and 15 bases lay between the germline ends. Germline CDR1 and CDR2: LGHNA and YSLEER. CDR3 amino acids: CASSQQPGIGTDTQYF. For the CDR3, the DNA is TGCGCCAGCAGCCAACAACCAGGGATTGGGACAGATACGCAGTATTTT.

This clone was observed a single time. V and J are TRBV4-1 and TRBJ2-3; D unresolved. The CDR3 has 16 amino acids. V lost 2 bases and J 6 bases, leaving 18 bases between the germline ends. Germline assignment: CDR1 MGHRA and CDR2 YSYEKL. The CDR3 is CASSQLALEMVDTQYF. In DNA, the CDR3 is TGCGCCAGCAGCCAACTCGCCCTAGAAATGGTGGATACGCAGTATTTT.

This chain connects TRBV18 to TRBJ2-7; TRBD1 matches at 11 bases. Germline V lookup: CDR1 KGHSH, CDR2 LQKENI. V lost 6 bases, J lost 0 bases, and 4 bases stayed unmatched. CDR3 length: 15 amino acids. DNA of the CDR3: TGTGCCAGCTCCCCGGGACAGGGGGTCTCCTACGAGCAGTACTTC. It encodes CASSPGQGVSYEQYF.

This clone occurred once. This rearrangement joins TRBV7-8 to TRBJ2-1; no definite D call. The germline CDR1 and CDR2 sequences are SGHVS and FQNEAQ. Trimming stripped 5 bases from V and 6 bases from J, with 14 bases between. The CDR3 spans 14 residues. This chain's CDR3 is CASSGRDFLNEQFF. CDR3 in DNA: TGTGCCAGCAGCGGTCGTGACTTCCTCAATGAGCAGTTCTTC.

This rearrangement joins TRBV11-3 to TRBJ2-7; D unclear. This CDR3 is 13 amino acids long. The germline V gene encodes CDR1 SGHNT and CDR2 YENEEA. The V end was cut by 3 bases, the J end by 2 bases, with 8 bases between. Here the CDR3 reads CASSFGTAYEQYF. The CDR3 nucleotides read TGTGCCAGCAGCTTTGGCACCGCCTACGAGCAGTACTTC.

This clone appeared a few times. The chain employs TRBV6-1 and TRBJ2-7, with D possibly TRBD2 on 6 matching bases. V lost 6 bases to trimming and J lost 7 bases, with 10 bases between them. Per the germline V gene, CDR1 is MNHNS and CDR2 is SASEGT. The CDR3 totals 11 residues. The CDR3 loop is CASSLGGEQYF. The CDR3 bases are TGTGCCAGCAGCTTAGGAGGGGAGCAGTACTTC.

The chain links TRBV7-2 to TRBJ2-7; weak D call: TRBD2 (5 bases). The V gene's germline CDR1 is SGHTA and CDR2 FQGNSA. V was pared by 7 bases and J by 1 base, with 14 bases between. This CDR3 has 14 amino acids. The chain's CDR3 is CASTRRSGSYEQYF. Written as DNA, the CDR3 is TGTGCCAGCACCCGGAGGTCAGGATCCTACGAGCAGTACTTC.

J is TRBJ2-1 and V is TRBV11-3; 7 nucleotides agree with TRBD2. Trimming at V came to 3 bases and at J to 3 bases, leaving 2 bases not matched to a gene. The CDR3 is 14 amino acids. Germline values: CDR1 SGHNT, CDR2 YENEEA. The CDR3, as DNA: TGTGCCAGCAGCTTGGCTAGCGGCTACAATGAGCAGTTCTTC. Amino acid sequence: CASSLASGYNEQFF.

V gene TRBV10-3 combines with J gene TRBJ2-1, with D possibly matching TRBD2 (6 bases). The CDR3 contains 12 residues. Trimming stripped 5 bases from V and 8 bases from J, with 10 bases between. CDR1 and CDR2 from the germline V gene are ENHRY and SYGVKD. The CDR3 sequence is CAISPSGDEQFF. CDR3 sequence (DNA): TGTGCCATCAGTCCGTCGGGGGATGAGCAGTTCTTC.

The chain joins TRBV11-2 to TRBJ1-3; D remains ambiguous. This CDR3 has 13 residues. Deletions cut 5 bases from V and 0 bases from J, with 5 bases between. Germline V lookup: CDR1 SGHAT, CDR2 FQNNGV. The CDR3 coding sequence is TGTGCCAGCAGCCCCAACTCTGGAAACACCATATATTTT. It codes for CASSPNSGNTIYF.